Listed here are 23 T cell receptor beta chains from one sample, sequenced in a study of cytomegalovirus exposure and HLA in healthy donors (dated 2017 in TCRdb). Library preparation used the immunoSEQ multiplex PCR assay. For the multiplex PCR, a mixture combining 60 forward primers for TCR Vbeta segments and 13 reverse primers for TCR Jbeta segments was used. TCRdb carries this immuneACCESS record with in-frame sequences only. Its versions omit some clonotypes, under half of them owing to an unresolved V gene in the studies checked, with the rest unexplained. For this sample the table gives 130,000 or so clones, of which roughly 80% were detected only once. The ten largest clones add up to under 2% of the sample. Sequenced: PBMCs. The receptors were sampled from a female donor in good health and CMV-seronegative.

The chain uses TRBV7-6 and TRBJ1-1; D possibly corresponds to TRBD1 (5 bases). The CDR3 totals 15 residues. The V end was cut by 5 bases, the J end by 6 bases, with 19 bases between. Germline CDR1 reads SGHVS; CDR2 reads FNYEAQ. CDR3 nucleotides: TGTGCCAGCAGCCTACCTAGTTTGGGGGGTTCTGAAGCTTTCTTT. Translation gives CASSLPSLGGSEAFF.

This sequence joins TRBV6-1 and TRBJ1-2; 9 bases fit TRBD1. The CDR3 contains 16 residues. CDR1 MNHNS and CDR2 SASEGT come from the germline V gene. J gave up 2 bases and V 2 bases, and 6 bases lay outside the gene matches. The DNA for the CDR3 is TGTGCCAGCAGTGAAATATGGACAGGGGAGAACTATGGCTACACCTTC. It yields the protein CASSEIWTGENYGYTF.

The chain has TRBV28 and TRBJ2-5; TRBD2 is a possible D gene (6 bases). The CDR3 loop spans 15 amino acids. The germline V and J ends were trimmed by 2 bases and 3 bases, with 13 bases remaining between them. CDR1 is MDHEN, CDR2 SYDVKM, per germline. In DNA, the CDR3 is TGTGCCAGCAGTTTAACAGGAGGGGTCGAAGAGACCCAGTACTTC. Translation gives CASSLTGGVEETQYF.

The rearrangement uses TRBV7-2 and TRBJ2-7; possible D gene TRBD2, 5 bases. From germline, CDR1 is SGHTA and CDR2 FQGNSA. V shed 5 bases and J shed 0 bases, with 11 bases lying between them. This CDR3 contains 14 residues. The CDR3, as DNA: TGTGCCAGCAGCCTAAAGGACTCCTCCTACGAGCAGTACTTC. Protein sequence: CASSLKDSSYEQYF.

There are a few counts of this clone. The chain carries TRBV5-6 and TRBJ1-5; a weak D match, TRBD1 (6 bases). The CDR3 is 14 amino acids. Deletions cut 4 bases from V and 4 bases from J, with 12 bases between. Germline V gene lookup returns CDR1 SGHDT and CDR2 YYEEEE. CDR3 protein: CASSLRQVNQPQHF. In DNA form, the CDR3 reads TGTGCCAGCAGCCTAAGACAGGTTAATCAGCCCCAGCATTTT. Combining the CDR3 with reference TRBV5-6 and TRBJ1-5 gives the whole variable domain DAGVTQSPTHLIKTRGQQVTLRCSPKSGHDTVSWYQQALGQGPQFIFQYYEEEERQRGNFPDRFSGHQFPNYSSELNVNALLLGDSALYLCASSLRQVNQPQHFGDGTRLSIL.

CDR3 coding DNA: TGCGCCAGCAGCCAAGGCCCCGACAGGGCGTCCTACGAGCAGTACTTC. It encodes CASSQGPDRASYEQYF. J is TRBJ2-7 and V is TRBV4-1; 7 nucleotides agree with TRBD1. The CDR3 consists of 16 residues. J lost 1 base, V lost 1 base, and 7 bases had no gene match. Per the germline V gene, CDR1 is MGHRA and CDR2 is YSYEKL.

The rearrangement joins TRBV2 to TRBJ2-7, with a weak D call TRBD1 (8 bases). CDR3 length: 14 residues. Germline V lookup: CDR1 SNHLY, CDR2 FYNNEI. V gave up 6 bases and J gave up 6 bases, with 18 bases separating them. As DNA, the CDR3 is TGTGCCAGCAGAACAGGGGGGGGTCCGGGCGAGCAGTACTTC. It translates to CASRTGGGPGEQYF.

The gene calls are TRBV27 and TRBJ1-2; 8 nucleotides agree with TRBD1. Germline CDR1 and CDR2: MNHEY and SMNVEV (reference sequence). Germline trimming cut 2 bases from V and 0 bases from J; bases unmatched to any gene: 5. The CDR3 is 16 residues long. The CDR3 is CASSLRAGGANYGYTF. CDR3 in DNA: TGTGCCAGCAGTTTAAGGGCAGGGGGCGCTAACTATGGCTACACCTTC.

This chain uses TRBV5-4 with TRBJ1-2; a weak D match, TRBD1 (5 bases). The ends were cut back, 0 bases at V and 4 bases at J, with 7 bases in the middle. The CDR3 runs to 13 residues. CDR1 is SGHNT, CDR2 YYREEE, per germline (reference sequence). The CDR3 is CASSLADIYGYTF. CDR3 DNA: TGTGCCAGCAGCTTGGCGGACATCTATGGCTACACCTTC.

This clone was counted a single time. V usage is TRBV2 and J usage is TRBJ2-3; D not certain. The CDR3 has 12 residues. V lost 7 bases and J 0 bases, leaving 5 bases between the germline ends. CDR1 is SNHLY and CDR2 is FYNNEI in the germline V gene. The CDR3, as DNA: TGTGCCAGCACCCCGAGCACAGATACGCAGTATTTT. Translated, it gives CASTPSTDTQYF.

This CDR3 reads CASSRTHDPGQSYEQYF. The CDR3 DNA is TGTGCCAGCAGCCGGACCCATGATCCGGGACAGTCCTACGAGCAGTACTTC. This chain connects TRBV9 to TRBJ2-7, with 7 bases matching TRBD1. With 4 bases clipped from V and 1 base from J, the junction kept 14 bases outside the gene matches. The CDR3 contains 17 residues. From germline, CDR1 is SGDLS and CDR2 YYNGEE.

The chain joins TRBV7-9 to TRBJ2-1, with D possibly being TRBD1 (6 bases). Trimming took 5 bases from V and 7 from J, leaving 9 bases between them. CDR1 and CDR2 (germline): SEHNR, FQNEAQ (reference sequence). This CDR3 is 12 amino acids long. CDR3 loop: CASSLDRNEQFF. In DNA form, the CDR3 reads TGTGCCAGCAGCCTAGACAGGAATGAGCAGTTCTTC. Full variable domain (outside the CDR3, taken from reference TRBV7-9 and TRBJ2-1): DTGVSQNPRHKITKRGQNVTFRCDPISEHNRLYWYRQTLGQGPEFLTYFQNEAQLEKSRLLSDRFSAERPKGSFSTLEIQRTEQGDSAMYLCASSLDRNEQFFGPGTRLTVL.

A single count supports this clone. This chain uses TRBV27 with TRBJ2-1; no definite D call. Trimming pared 3 bases from V and 0 bases from J, leaving 3 bases between. CDR1 is MNHEY and CDR2 is SMNVEV in the germline V gene (reference sequence). CDR3 length: 13 amino acids. In nucleotides, the CDR3 is TGTGCCAGCAGTTTTAGCTCCTACAATGAGCAGTTCTTC. Translation: CASSFSSYNEQFF.

The chain uses TRBV28 and TRBJ1-3; D perhaps matches TRBD1 (6 bases). CDR3 size: 12 residues. Germline CDR1 and CDR2: MDHEN and SYDVKM. The V and J ends lost 8 bases and 2 bases respectively, with 7 bases between them. The CDR3 nucleotides read TGTGCCAGCGGGGGCCCTGGAAACACCATATATTTT. Translated: CASGGPGNTIYF. The full variable domain, rest sourced from reference TRBV28 and TRBJ1-3, is DVKVTQSSRYLVKRTGEKVFLECVQDMDHENMFWYRQDPGLGLRLIYFSYDVKMKEKGDIPEGYSVSREKKERFSLILESASTNQTSMYLCASGGPGNTIYFGEGSWLTVV.

CDR3 DNA: TGCAGCGTTGGCCTCGTCGGGGCAGGAGGGATGAACACTGAAGCTTTCTTT. Residues: CSVGLVGAGGMNTEAFF. The chain employs TRBV29-1 and TRBJ1-1, with D possibly TRBD1 on 5 matching bases. Per the germline V gene, CDR1 is SQVTM and CDR2 is ANQGSEA. There are 17 residues in the CDR3. Trimming shortened V by 4 bases and J by 0 bases, and 21 bases separated the two germline ends.

CDR3: CASSPPDTTGELFF. As DNA, the CDR3 is TGTGCCAGCAGCCCACCCGACACTACCGGGGAGCTGTTTTTT. The chain combines TRBV11-3 with TRBJ2-2; D remains unclear. Trimming removed 5 bases from V and 5 bases from J, with 12 bases in between. Germline CDR1 SGHNT, CDR2 YENEEA. The CDR3 consists of 14 residues.

V gene TRBV6-1 combines with J gene TRBJ1-4; no firm D call. V lost 10 bases and J lost 5, with 14 bases in between. Per the germline V gene, CDR1 is MNHNS and CDR2 is SASEGT. The CDR3 consists of 13 residues. The CDR3: CAIFPGGNEKLFF. In nucleotides, the CDR3 is TGTGCCATATTCCCCGGAGGAAATGAAAAACTGTTTTTT.

CDR3 in DNA: TGTGCCAGCAGTGAGACTACAGGGGGCGGGATGAACACTGAAGCTTTCTTT. Its translation is CASSETTGGGMNTEAFF. V usage is TRBV2 and J usage is TRBJ1-1; 9 bases map to TRBD1. Germline values: CDR1 SNHLY, CDR2 FYNNEI. The CDR3 totals 17 residues. V lost 3 bases to trimming and J lost 0 bases; unmatched junction nucleotides: 8. Full variable domain (missing parts from reference TRBV2 and TRBJ1-1): EPEVTQTPSHQVTQMGQEVILRCVPISNHLYFYWYRQILGQKVEFLVSFYNNEISEKSEIFDDQFSVERPDGSNFTLKIRSTKLEDSAMYFCASSETTGGGMNTEAFFGQGTRLTVV.

CDR3 coding DNA: TGTGCCACCAGCAGACACCTAGCGGGGGGATACACAGATACGCAGTATTTT. This codes for CATSRHLAGGYTDTQYF. This rearrangement joins TRBV15 to TRBJ2-3; TRBD2 aligns across 11 bases. CDR3 length equals 17 residues. The germline gives CDR1 LNHNV, CDR2 YYDKDF (reference sequence). J lost 2 bases, V lost 2 bases, and 6 bases had no gene match.

The chain recombines TRBV5-6 with TRBJ2-7; a weak D match, TRBD2 (7 bases). Trimming shortened V by 2 bases and J by 7 bases, and 16 bases separated the two germline ends. CDR3 size: 14 residues. Germline lookup yields CDR1 SGHDT and CDR2 YYEEEE. The CDR3 region is CASSFGGQTREQYF. The CDR3 DNA is TGTGCCAGCAGCTTCGGGGGGCAGACTCGTGAGCAGTACTTC.

The genes are TRBV29-1 and TRBJ1-5, with 7 bases matching TRBD1. There are 13 residues in the CDR3. Per the germline V gene, CDR1 is SQVTM and CDR2 is ANQGSEA. V lost 5 bases and J lost 7; bases outside the gene matches: 8. CDR3 region: CSVQGDGNQPQHF. Here the CDR3 DNA reads TGCAGCGTTCAGGGGGATGGGAACCAGCCCCAGCATTTT. Looking up the rest from reference TRBV29-1 and TRBJ1-5 gives the full variable domain: SAVISQKPSRDICQRGTSLTIQCQVDSQVTMMFWYRQQPGQSLTLIATANQGSEATYESGFVIDKFPISRPNLTFSTLTVSNMSPEDSSIYLCSVQGDGNQPQHFGDGTRLSIL.

The chain couples TRBV30 to TRBJ1-1; D perhaps matches TRBD1 (5 bases). The CDR3 sequence is 16 residues long. The V gene's germline CDR1 is GTSNPN and CDR2 SVGIG (reference sequence). V was shortened by 3 bases and J by 0 bases, with 17 bases between the two germline ends. DNA of the CDR3: TGTGCCTGGAGCAGTTGGGGCGCGCCTTTGAACACTGAAGCTTTCTTT. Its translation: CAWSSWGAPLNTEAFF.

The rearrangement joins TRBV7-2 to TRBJ2-7; 15 nucleotides align to TRBD2. Germline V gene lookup returns CDR1 SGHTA and CDR2 FQGNSA. The CDR3 has 16 amino acids. V lost 5 bases, J lost 7 bases, and 9 bases stayed unmatched. The CDR3 loop is CASSGGLAGGRGEQYF. CDR3 DNA sequence: TGTGCCAGCAGCGGGGGACTAGCGGGGGGCCGGGGAGAGCAGTACTTC.